The entry below describes one T cell receptor (beta chain). The antigen is not known. Measured with immunoSEQ multiplex PCR; TCRdb has only the in-frame clones, and not every one. The data contain about 100,000 clones, about 83% of them seen just once; the ten biggest clones take up about 18%. Germline V gene lookup returns CDR1 KGHSH and CDR2 LQKENI. The CDR3 extends over 14 amino acids. Trimming removed 0 bases at V and 1 base at J, with 6 bases between. The data stem from a study of identifying expanded T cells in peripheral blood. Study-level findings and limits: Across healthy donors, higher total template counts meant significantly greater roughly 2-week count variance.

The gene calls are TRBV18 and TRBJ2-5; D unresolved. The TCR was taken from a person between 18 and 75 years old in good health. Material for sequencing was blood. The chain's CDR3 is CASSPPMGQETQYF. CDR3 sequence (DNA): TGTGCCAGCTCACCACCTATGGGCCAAGAGACCCAGTACTTC.